One sample yielded the 27 T cell receptor beta chains listed below, sequenced in a study of OX40 agonist ivuxolimab in advanced cancers. Sequencing used immunoSEQ multiplex PCR; TCRdb keeps in-frame clones, though not all of them. The table has 55,000 to 70,000 clones, approximately 86% seen once. The sample consisted of CD4+ or CD8+ T cells sorted from blood, taken in a trial of the OX40 agonist ivuxolimab. These receptors were obtained from an adult with an advanced solid tumor such as melanoma, head and neck, liver or kidney cancer.

This sequence joins TRBV5-4 and TRBJ2-1; TRBD2 matches at 10 bases. The CDR3 has 17 residues. Germline-derived CDR1 and CDR2 are SGHNT and YYREEE (reference sequence). J was trimmed by 7 bases and V by 0 bases; bases with no gene match: 10. The CDR3 DNA reads TGTGCCAGCAGCTTGGTTCGGAGCGGGGGGGCCGGGAATGAGCAGTTCTTC. Its translation: CASSLVRSGGAGNEQFF.

V is TRBV29-1 and J is TRBJ2-1; D is perhaps TRBD2 (6 bases). The V and J ends lost 3 bases and 1 base respectively, with 16 bases between them. Germline loops: CDR1 SQVTM, CDR2 ANQGSEA. The CDR3 consists of 16 residues. This chain's CDR3 is CSVDWLASLSYNEQFF. CDR3 DNA: TGCAGCGTTGATTGGCTAGCGAGCCTTTCCTACAATGAGCAGTTCTTC.

This clone appeared a single time. The chain links TRBV25-1 to TRBJ2-7; TRBD2 is a possible D gene (5 bases). Germline lookup yields CDR1 MGHDK and CDR2 SYGVNS. Trimming took off 3 bases at V and 4 bases at J, with 19 bases between the two ends. The CDR3 extends over 16 amino acids. CDR3 bases: TGTGCCAGCAGTGATTCGAAGAGGGCCGACGAATACGAGCAGTACTTC. Its translation: CASSDSKRADEYEQYF.

This chain uses TRBV28 with TRBJ2-5; 8 bases line up with TRBD1. V shed 4 bases and J 12 bases; nucleotides not matched to a gene: 4. Per germline, CDR1 MDHEN and CDR2 SYDVKM. The CDR3 runs to 11 residues. This CDR3 is CASSSKTGEYF. Written as DNA, the CDR3 is TGTGCCAGCAGTTCCAAGACAGGGGAGTACTTC.

The chain uses TRBV7-7 and TRBJ2-3; TRBD1 agrees at 9 bases. V shed 3 bases, J shed 9 bases, and the junction held 1 base outside the gene matches. CDR1 is SSHAT and CDR2 is FNYEAQ in the germline V gene (reference sequence). The CDR3 covers 12 residues. CDR3 coding DNA: TGTGCCAGCAGCTTGACAGGGGGGACGCAGTATTTT. The encoded protein is CASSLTGGTQYF.

This chain connects TRBV5-8 to TRBJ1-5; D call uncertain. Trimming stripped 2 bases from V and 0 bases from J, with 9 bases between. CDR3 length equals 15 residues. The germline V gene encodes CDR1 SGHTS and CDR2 YDEGEE. The CDR3 reads CASSFNRNSNQPQHF. The CDR3 DNA follows: TGTGCCAGCAGCTTTAATAGGAATAGCAATCAGCCCCAGCATTTT.

This chain connects TRBV5-6 to TRBJ2-7, with D uncertain. The CDR3 consists of 11 residues. Trimming left V 2 bases short and J 6 bases short, with 6 bases between. Germline V lookup: CDR1 SGHDT, CDR2 YYEEEE. CDR3 sequence: CASSLDSEQYF. The CDR3 region has the DNA TGTGCCAGCAGCTTAGATAGCGAGCAGTACTTC.

This rearrangement joins TRBV6-5 to TRBJ2-2; D call uncertain. V dropped 4 bases and J dropped 3 bases, with 12 bases sitting between them. CDR3 size: 15 residues. Germline loops: CDR1 MNHEY, CDR2 SVGAGI. The CDR3 DNA reads TGTGCCAGCAGTTCCATAGGACGTTACACCGGGGAGCTGTTTTTT. Translation: CASSSIGRYTGELFF.

The rearrangement uses TRBV5-1 and TRBJ2-7; 8 bases are shared with TRBD2. Germline V gene sequence: CDR1 SGHRS, CDR2 YFSETQ. After removal of 2 bases from V and 6 bases from J, the junction contained 7 bases not matched to a gene. CDR3 size: 14 residues. The CDR3 DNA sequence: TGCGCCAGCAGCTTAAACGGGGGGGCCGGCGAGCAGTACTTC. It specifies CASSLNGGAGEQYF. The complete variable domain, with remaining parts taken from reference TRBV5-1 and TRBJ2-7, reads KAGVTQTPRYLIKTRGQQVTLSCSPISGHRSVSWYQQTPGQGLQFLFEYFSETQRNKGNFPGRFSGRQFSNSRSEMNVSTLELGDSALYLCASSLNGGAGEQYFGPGTRLTVT.

This clone appeared a single time. The V and J genes are TRBV2 and TRBJ2-7, with D perhaps matching TRBD1 (5 bases). The CDR3 is made up of 12 amino acids. The V gene's germline CDR1 is SNHLY and CDR2 FYNNEI. V was pared by 4 bases and J by 6 bases, with 10 bases between. The DNA for the CDR3 is TGTGCCAGCAGTGTAAGGGGCGGCGAGCAGTACTTC. Translated, it gives CASSVRGGEQYF.

This sequence joins TRBV5-7 and TRBJ1-6, with D maybe TRBD1 (6 bases). TRBV5-7 is placed among ORFs of uncertain function. The CDR3 has 19 residues. V was clipped by 2 bases and J by 0 bases, with 18 bases between them. CDR3 sequence: CASSLRVGGCSSYNSPLHF. DNA for the CDR3: TGTGCCAGCAGCTTAAGGGTAGGGGGGTGTAGCTCCTATAATTCACCCCTCCACTTT.

This clone was counted a single time. The chain is built from TRBV28 and TRBJ1-1; 7 nucleotides match TRBD1. This CDR3 comprises 14 residues. The V gene's germline CDR1 is MDHEN and CDR2 SYDVKM. J was trimmed by 4 bases and V by 6 bases; bases with no gene match: 8. CDR3 in amino acids: CASRMQGGITEAFF. The CDR3 coding sequence is TGTGCCAGCAGAATGCAGGGGGGGATCACTGAAGCTTTCTTT.

This chain links TRBV9 with TRBJ1-2; the match to TRBD1 covers 11 bases. Trimming took 2 bases from V and 2 from J; bases not matched to a gene: 5. Per germline, CDR1 SGDLS and CDR2 YYNGEE. The CDR3 is made up of 16 amino acids. The CDR3 here is CASSVGTGGLNYGYTF. The CDR3 DNA reads TGTGCCAGCAGCGTCGGGACAGGGGGTCTAAACTATGGCTACACCTTC. The full variable domain, completed using reference TRBV9 and TRBJ1-2, is DSGVTQTPKHLITATGQRVTLRCSPRSGDLSVYWYQQSLDQGLQFLIQYYNGEERAKGNILERFSAQQFPDLHSELNLSSLELGDSALYFCASSVGTGGLNYGYTFGSGTRLTVV.

This chain links TRBV6-5 with TRBJ1-2, with 8 bases fitting TRBD1. The CDR3 is made up of 15 amino acids. The germline gives CDR1 MNHEY, CDR2 SVGAGI. After removal of 5 bases from V and 3 bases from J, the junction contained 8 bases not matched to a gene. The DNA for the CDR3 is TGTGCCAGCAGTCGAGTGACAGGGGATGACTATGGCTACACCTTC. Its translation is CASSRVTGDDYGYTF.

This clone was seen only once. CDR3 in DNA: TGTGCCAGCTCGACATACCGGGCTAGCGGGGGGTATGAGCAGTTCTTC. It encodes CASSTYRASGGYEQFF. The chain links TRBV5-4 to TRBJ2-1; TRBD2 aligns across 11 bases. This CDR3 spans 16 amino acids. The junction had 14 bases not matched to a gene; V was cut back by 7 bases and J by 8 bases. Germline V lookup: CDR1 SGHNT, CDR2 YYREEE (reference sequence).

This clone turned up a few times. This chain joins TRBV10-3 and TRBJ2-3, with 7 bases lining up with TRBD2. V gave up 4 bases and J gave up 5 bases; unmatched junction bases: 15. Germline V lookup: CDR1 ENHRY, CDR2 SYGVKD. There are 17 residues in the CDR3. CDR3 region: CAISAGLDNSQKDTQYF. DNA for the CDR3: TGTGCCATCAGTGCCGGACTAGATAATTCTCAGAAAGATACGCAGTATTTT.

V gene TRBV29-1 combines with J gene TRBJ2-7, with D possibly being TRBD1 (6 bases). Germline V CDR1 and CDR2: SQVTM, ANQGSEA. The CDR3 has 12 residues. Trimming stripped 4 bases from V and 1 base from J, with 8 bases between. The CDR3 DNA is TGCAGCGTTGGGACAGCTTCCTACGAGCAGTACTTC. Translating it yields CSVGTASYEQYF.

On this clone itself: The junction departs from germline at one end; a sequencing error may be responsible. The chain recombines TRBV5-1 with TRBJ1-1, with D perhaps matching TRBD1 (6 bases). The length of the CDR3 is 11 residues. Germline lookup yields CDR1 SGHRS and CDR2 YFSETQ. CDR3 sequence: CASSRDTEAFF. The CDR3 nucleotides are TGCGCCAGCAGCCGGGACACCGAAGCTTTCTTT.

This chain uses TRBV5-1 with TRBJ2-1, with 13 bases fitting TRBD2. V trimming: 3 bases; J trimming: 10 bases; junction bases outside the gene matches: 10. The CDR3 is 16 amino acids. Germline V CDR1 and CDR2: SGHRS, YFSETQ. CDR3 region: CASSSPLAGGLGEQFF. CDR3 DNA: TGCGCCAGCAGCTCCCCACTAGCGGGGGGGCTCGGGGAGCAGTTCTTC.

V usage is TRBV5-1 and J usage is TRBJ1-1; D unresolved. The CDR3 is 14 residues long. Trimming stripped 2 bases from V and 6 bases from J, with 14 bases between. CDR1 is SGHRS and CDR2 is YFSETQ in the germline V gene. This CDR3 is CASSFTTSGAEAFF. The CDR3, as DNA: TGCGCCAGCAGCTTTACAACCTCTGGCGCTGAAGCTTTCTTT.

The rearrangement links TRBV2 to TRBJ2-7, with TRBD1 matching 7 bases. V lost 11 bases to trimming and J lost 5 bases; unmatched junction nucleotides: 12. Per germline, CDR1 SNHLY and CDR2 FYNNEI. This CDR3 contains 13 residues. CDR3 residues: CAGQAGEWDEQYF. CDR3 sequence (DNA): TGTGCCGGACAGGCAGGGGAGTGGGACGAGCAGTACTTC.

The chain combines TRBV2 with TRBJ1-1, with D possibly TRBD1 on 5 matching bases. Germline CDR1 is SNHLY and CDR2 is FYNNEI. The CDR3 is 14 residues long. The V end was cut by 6 bases, the J end by 0 bases, with 11 bases between. Here the CDR3 DNA reads TGTGCCAGCAGCAGAGGGACGGTGAACACTGAAGCTTTCTTT. Its translation: CASSRGTVNTEAFF.

The chain couples TRBV5-4 to TRBJ2-2; D call uncertain. Trimming took off 0 bases at V and 5 bases at J, with 5 bases between the two ends. The germline gives CDR1 SGHNT, CDR2 YYREEE (reference sequence). The CDR3 is 13 amino acids. CDR3 residues: CASSLGLTGELFF. The DNA for the CDR3 is TGTGCCAGCAGCTTGGGTCTAACCGGGGAGCTGTTTTTT. Based on the CDR3 plus reference TRBV5-4 and TRBJ2-2, the full variable domain is ETGVTQSPTHLIKTRGQQVTLRCSSQSGHNTVSWYQQALGQGPQFIFQYYREEENGRGNFPPRFSGLQFPNYSSELNVNALELDDSALYLCASSLGLTGELFFGEGSRLTVL.

CDR3 sequence: CASSLSLAEDEQFF. The CDR3 bases are TGCGCCAGCAGCTTGAGTCTAGCGGAGGATGAGCAGTTCTTC. This chain joins TRBV5-1 and TRBJ2-1, with 7 bases fitting TRBD2. The V gene's germline CDR1 is SGHRS and CDR2 YFSETQ. V lost 1 base and J lost 8; bases outside the gene matches: 6. The CDR3 length is 14 residues.

The chain couples TRBV6-5 to TRBJ2-7; D gene unclear. V was shortened by 9 bases and J by 5 bases, with 5 bases between the two germline ends. The germline CDR1 and CDR2 sequences are MNHEY and SVGAGI. The CDR3 totals 9 residues. The CDR3 protein is CARLHEQYF. The CDR3 DNA reads as TGTGCCAGGCTACACGAGCAGTACTTC.

The chain links TRBV7-7 to TRBJ2-1; TRBD2 matches 12 bases. CDR3 size: 15 residues. Trimming removed 5 bases from V and 6 bases from J; junction bases left unmatched: 5. Germline loops: CDR1 SSHAT, CDR2 FNYEAQ (reference sequence). CDR3 region: CASSRLAGAFNEQFF. The DNA of the CDR3 is TGTGCCAGCAGCCGACTAGCGGGGGCCTTCAATGAGCAGTTCTTC.

V and J are TRBV5-4 and TRBJ2-7; D is perhaps TRBD2 (6 bases). V was cut by 0 bases and J by 7 bases, with 11 bases left in between. The CDR3 loop spans 13 amino acids. Germline V gene data show CDR1 as SGHNT and CDR2 as YYREEE (reference sequence). As DNA, the CDR3 is TGTGCCAGCAGCTTGGATTTTGGGAGGGAGCAGTACTTC. Amino acids: CASSLDFGREQYF. The entire variable domain, with the rest obtained from reference TRBV5-4 and TRBJ2-7, is as follows: ETGVTQSPTHLIKTRGQQVTLRCSSQSGHNTVSWYQQALGQGPQFIFQYYREEENGRGNFPPRFSGLQFPNYSSELNVNALELDDSALYLCASSLDFGREQYFGPGTRLTVT.